The TCR beta chain described here comes from a study of identical twins. A single record per CDR3 protein comes from TCRdb applying MiXCR to the 5' RACE reads. The data show roughly 700,000 distinct CDR3 sequences, approximately 9% seen once. This clonotype has a handful of counts. There are 14 residues in the CDR3. CDR1 and CDR2 from the germline V gene are WSHSY and SAAADI. The V end lost 6 bases, the J end lost 0 bases, and 12 bases lay between the germline ends. These records were also assigned to another study, of yellow fever vaccine responses in identical twins.

The sequenced sample was PBMCs. The clonotype comes from a woman aged 18-29 years in good health. The chain combines TRBV10-2 with TRBJ2-7, with D possibly being TRBD2 (5 bases). The CDR3 nucleotides read TGCGCCAGCAGGACGGACTGGAACTCCTACGAGCAGTACTTC. Residues: CASRTDWNSYEQYF.